Listed below are T cell receptor beta chains from one sample, sequenced in a study of blood T cell repertoires in COVID-19. This table comes from immunoSEQ multiplex PCR, and its TCRdb copy is limited to in-frame clones, with some not included. In the table there are 55,000 to 65,000 clones, about 77% of which are singletons. Source material: peripheral blood. The receptor source for this set is a human donor in a cohort sampled during active COVID-19. CDR3s include the opening cysteine and the closing phenylalanine or tryptophan. Fields, in order: J gene, clone size, V gene, D gene, CDR3 DNA, CDR3 protein. The D gene is left open where the match is weak. Size values are once, few and many counts, or a class for expanded clones, and some rows have none.

TRBJ2-5	.	TRBV2	.	TGTGCCAGTTCGTTGCCACGACCGAGGGAAGAGGAGACCCAGTACTTC	CASSLPRPREEETQYF
TRBJ1-2	few	TRBV7-3	.	TGTGCCAGCAGCTTAAGCAGGGGTGGTGGCTACACCTTC	CASSLSRGGGYTF
TRBJ2-1	.	TRBV7-2	TRBD2	TGTGCCAGCAGCTTAACTCCGGGACTAGCGGGGGGCAAGGACAATGAGCAGTTCTTC	CASSLTPGLAGGKDNEQFF
TRBJ1-6	few	TRBV19	.	TGTGCCAGTAGAGAGGCCCCCCGGCATTCACCCCTCCACTTT	CASREAPRHSPLHF
TRBJ2-2	.	TRBV3-1/TRBV3-2	TRBD2	TGTGCCAGCAGCCAACTAGCGGGAGGACCCACCGGGGAGCTGTTTTTT	CASSQLAGGPTGELFF
TRBJ1-2	.	TRBV2	.	TGTGCCAGTGACCCTAGGGGAACTCCTAACTATGGCTACACCTTC	CASDPRGTPNYGYTF
TRBJ1-1	.	TRBV5-1	TRBD1	TGCGCCAGCAGCCCGGGACAGCTAATGAACACTGAAGCTTTCTTT	CASSPGQLMNTEAFF
TRBJ1-1	.	TRBV5-5	.	TGTGCCAGCAGCTCCCTGAGCGGGAACACTGAAGCTTTCTTT	CASSSLSGNTEAFF
TRBJ1-2	.	TRBV5-1	TRBD1	TGCGCCAGCAGCTTGGCCGGGACAGACGCTGGCTACACCTTC	CASSLAGTDAGYTF
TRBJ2-7	.	TRBV7-3	TRBD2	TGTGCCAGCAGCCAATTCGGGAGGGAGCAGTACTTC	CASSQFGREQYF
TRBJ2-1	.	TRBV7-2	TRBD2	TGTGCCAGCTGGGGGCGGGGGGAATACAATGAGCAGTTCTTC	CASWGRGEYNEQFF
TRBJ2-5	.	TRBV6-6	.	TGTGCCAGCAGCTTAGGACACGTACACCAAGAGACCCAGTACTTC	CASSLGHVHQETQYF
TRBJ1-2	.	TRBV7-3	TRBD1	TGTGCCAGCAGCTTAAGTGGGACAGTTAACTATGGCTACACCTTC	CASSLSGTVNYGYTF
TRBJ2-3	.	TRBV30	TRBD2	TGTGCCTGGAGCACGGGACTAGCGGGAGTCACAGATACGCAGTATTTT	CAWSTGLAGVTDTQYF
TRBJ1-1	few	TRBV5-1	.	TGCGCCAGCACCGAAAGGGAGTATACTGAAGCTTTCTTT	CASTEREYTEAFF
TRBJ1-3	.	TRBV18	TRBD1	TGTGCCAGCTCACTCCGGGACAGGGGGCCTGGAAACACCATATATTTT	CASSLRDRGPGNTIYF
TRBJ1-3	.	TRBV27	.	TGTGCCAGCAGTTTATTTGCGGGAAACACCATATATTTT	CASSLFAGNTIYF
TRBJ1-1	.	TRBV9	.	TGTGCCAGCAGCGTGGGGGGACGGGCGAACACTGAAGCTTTCTTT	CASSVGGRANTEAFF
TRBJ2-1	.	TRBV9	TRBD2	TGTGCCAGCACCGGGACTAGCGGGAGGGCCTTCGGTGAGCAGTTCTTC	CASTGTSGRAFGEQFF
TRBJ2-2	.	TRBV9	TRBD2	TGTGCCAGCAGCCCATCCCTAGCGGGGGGGGCCGGGGAGCTGTTTTTT	CASSPSLAGGAGELFF
TRBJ1-2	.	TRBV2	.	TGTGCCAGCAGTGAGGGGACATCGACAGGCTACACCTTC	CASSEGTSTGYTF
TRBJ1-6	.	TRBV7-9	.	TGTGCCAGTAGAGCGGGGACCGCACAAATTTCACCCCTCCACTTT	CASRAGTAQISPLHF